This T cell receptor beta chain emerged from a study of shared clonotypes between healthy human individuals. Several immunoSEQ plates held equal portions of the genomic DNA taken from each subset. Authors' processing steps: In the immunoSEQ data, sequences were junction-only and lacked quality scores, so filtering differed. TCRdb keeps only in-frame clones here, not all; method: immunoSEQ multiplex PCR. Clone size and the V and J calls come from that table; the DNA yielded D and trimming. The table shows approximately 350,000 clones, with approximately 74% occurring only once. Points from the study as a whole: Naive CD4 clonotypes were shared across a handful of donors at 4.5% to 6.5%.

Trimming left V 3 bases short and J 2 bases short, with 10 bases between. This CDR3 has 15 residues. CDR1 SNHLY and CDR2 FYNNEI come from the germline V gene. Of note for this clone: Its antigen is not identified.

The sequenced sample consisted of memory CD4+ T cells sorted from blood. The subset here: CD45RA-negative fraction. This TCR was recovered from a man aged 30 to 39 in good health. The V call is TRBV2, the J call TRBJ1-4; no firm D call. The CDR3, as DNA: TGTGCCAGCAGTGATGATGGGGTCACTAATGAAAAACTGTTTTTT. Amino acid sequence: CASSDDGVTNEKLFF.